These T cell receptor beta chains were read from a single sample in a study of T cells after somatic rescue of genetic block. The repertoire was sequenced with immunoSEQ multiplex PCR; TCRdb's copy has only in-frame clones and lacks some. The table records 85,000 to 90,000 clones, 90% of them present only once. The material sequenced was peripheral blood mononuclear cells (PBMCs). Receptors originate from a woman under 30. The CDR3 runs from the conserved cysteine through the conserved F or W. A D gene is named only where the DNA matches it firmly. Clone size is given for some rows only: seen once, a few or many times, or a class if the clone is expanded.

D gene: -
V gene: TRBV6-1
clone size: few
J gene: TRBJ1-4
CDR3 DNA: TGTGCCAGCAGTGAAGGGCCAACTAATGAAAAACTGTTTTTT
CDR3 protein: CASSEGPTNEKLFF

D gene: -
V gene: TRBV7-9
clone size: -
J gene: TRBJ2-3
CDR3 DNA: TGTGCCAGCAGCATGCCCTTCTCTCCCCCCCTCCACACAGATACGCAGTATTTT
CDR3 protein: CASSMPFSPPLHTDTQYF

D gene: -
V gene: TRBV9
clone size: -
J gene: TRBJ2-7
CDR3 DNA: TGTGCCAGCAGCGCGGGGTTGGAGACGGGCGAGCAGTACTTC
CDR3 protein: CASSAGLETGEQYF

D gene: TRBD1
V gene: TRBV28
clone size: -
J gene: TRBJ1-1
CDR3 DNA: TGTGCCAGCAGTTTATTTCAGGGGGCGAAGACGACTGAAGCTTTCTTT
CDR3 protein: CASSLFQGAKTTEAFF

D gene: TRBD1
V gene: TRBV27
clone size: few
J gene: TRBJ1-2
CDR3 DNA: TGTGCCAGCGGACAGGGTAATGGCTACACCTTC
CDR3 protein: CASGQGNGYTF

D gene: TRBD2
V gene: TRBV30
clone size: once
J gene: TRBJ2-7
CDR3 DNA: TGTGCCTGGACCCCCGGACTAGCGGGAGATAACGAGCAGTACTTC
CDR3 protein: CAWTPGLAGDNEQYF

D gene: -
V gene: TRBV7-7
clone size: -
J gene: TRBJ2-7
CDR3 DNA: TGTGCTAGCAGCTTGCAGGGTCTGGGGGAGCAGTACTTC
CDR3 protein: CASSLQGLGEQYF

D gene: -
V gene: TRBV6-5
clone size: -
J gene: TRBJ1-4
CDR3 DNA: TGTGCCAGCAGTTACGTTGGAGCAACTAATGAAAAACTGTTTTTT
CDR3 protein: CASSYVGATNEKLFF

D gene: TRBD1
V gene: TRBV19
clone size: few
J gene: TRBJ1-1
CDR3 DNA: TGTGCCAGTAGTAGACAGGGGTCTGAAGCTTTCTTT
CDR3 protein: CASSRQGSEAFF

D gene: -
V gene: TRBV6-1
clone size: -
J gene: TRBJ1-2
CDR3 DNA: TGTGCCAGCAGTGAGACAGCCTTCGCTAACTATGGCTACACCTTC
CDR3 protein: CASSETAFANYGYTF

D gene: -
V gene: TRBV7-9
clone size: -
J gene: TRBJ1-4
CDR3 DNA: TGTGCCAGCAGCTTGGGTTTCGAAAAACTGTTTTTT
CDR3 protein: CASSLGFEKLFF

D gene: TRBD1
V gene: TRBV5-1
clone size: -
J gene: TRBJ2-2
CDR3 DNA: TGCGCCAGCAACCCGACAGGGGTAGCCCACACCGGGGAGCTGTTTTTT
CDR3 protein: CASNPTGVAHTGELFF

D gene: TRBD2
V gene: TRBV15
clone size: -
J gene: TRBJ2-1
CDR3 DNA: TGTGCCACCAGCAGAGAGGAGGCGGGAGAAGGGGACAATGAGCAGTTCTTC
CDR3 protein: CATSREEAGEGDNEQFF

D gene: -
V gene: TRBV18
clone size: -
J gene: TRBJ1-1
CDR3 DNA: TGTGCCAGCTCACCATTTGGGGAGGGTGAAGCTTTCTTT
CDR3 protein: CASSPFGEGEAFF

D gene: -
V gene: TRBV4-3
clone size: -
J gene: TRBJ1-1
CDR3 DNA: TGCGCCAGCAGCCAAGAGGGGACGTACACTGAAGCTTTCTTT
CDR3 protein: CASSQEGTYTEAFF

D gene: TRBD1
V gene: TRBV9
clone size: -
J gene: TRBJ2-3
CDR3 DNA: TGTGCCAGCAGCCCGTCAAGCGGAGCAGGGGGAGATACGCAGTATTTT
CDR3 protein: CASSPSSGAGGDTQYF

D gene: -
V gene: TRBV30
clone size: -
J gene: TRBJ2-5
CDR3 DNA: TGTGCCTGGAGTCCCTCCCGGGGTTGGAAGACCCAGTACTTC
CDR3 protein: CAWSPSRGWKTQYF

D gene: -
V gene: TRBV5-1
clone size: -
J gene: TRBJ1-1
CDR3 DNA: TGCGCCAGCAGCTTGGGACTGACAGGCCTGCAGCAGGATGAAGCTTTCTTT
CDR3 protein: CASSLGLTGLQQDEAFF

D gene: -
V gene: TRBV4-2
clone size: -
J gene: TRBJ2-1
CDR3 DNA: TGTGCCAGCAGCCAAGGGTCGGAAGCGATCTCCTACAATGAGCAGTTCTTC
CDR3 protein: CASSQGSEAISYNEQFF

D gene: -
V gene: TRBV6-5
clone size: -
J gene: TRBJ2-7
CDR3 DNA: TGTGCCAGCAGTTACAAAATAGCGGACGGGCAGTACTTC
CDR3 protein: CASSYKIADGQYF

D gene: TRBD1
V gene: TRBV5-5
clone size: few
J gene: TRBJ1-5
CDR3 DNA: TGTGCCAGCAGCCCGGGGACAGGGTACAATCAGCCCCAGCATTTT
CDR3 protein: CASSPGTGYNQPQHF

D gene: -
V gene: TRBV7-7
clone size: -
J gene: TRBJ2-5
CDR3 DNA: TGTGCTAGCAGCTGGACGGGTCAAGAGACCCAGTACTTC
CDR3 protein: CASSWTGQETQYF

D gene: -
V gene: TRBV28
clone size: -
J gene: TRBJ2-7
CDR3 DNA: TGTGCCAGCAGCCGCCGACCAGGCGTGGAACTACGCGAGCAGTACTTC
CDR3 protein: CASSRRPGVELREQYF

D gene: -
V gene: TRBV4-3
clone size: -
J gene: TRBJ2-3
CDR3 DNA: TGCGCCAGCAGCCAAGACGGGACGAGCGGAATCCTCACAGATACGCAGTATTTT
CDR3 protein: CASSQDGTSGILTDTQYF

D gene: TRBD2
V gene: TRBV28
clone size: -
J gene: TRBJ2-3
CDR3 DNA: TGTGCCAGCAGTTGGGGAGCGGGAGGTACAGATACGCAGTATTTT
CDR3 protein: CASSWGAGGTDTQYF

D gene: TRBD1
V gene: TRBV29-1
clone size: -
J gene: TRBJ2-3
CDR3 DNA: TGCAGCGGCACAGGGGTACCCCCCACAGATACGCAGTATTTT
CDR3 protein: CSGTGVPPTDTQYF

D gene: -
V gene: TRBV6-6
clone size: -
J gene: TRBJ2-7
CDR3 DNA: TGTGCCAGCGGCGGGGAATACGAGCAGTACTTC
CDR3 protein: CASGGEYEQYF

D gene: TRBD1
V gene: TRBV2
clone size: -
J gene: TRBJ2-5
CDR3 DNA: TGTGCCAGCAGTGGATGGGACAGGGGGATGAAGACCCAGTACTTC
CDR3 protein: CASSGWDRGMKTQYF

D gene: -
V gene: TRBV19
clone size: few
J gene: TRBJ1-1
CDR3 DNA: TGTGCCAGTAGTATAACCGGGATCGCTGAAGCTTTCTTT
CDR3 protein: CASSITGIAEAFF

D gene: -
V gene: TRBV18
clone size: -
J gene: TRBJ1-1
CDR3 DNA: TGTGCCAGCTCACCGTCCAAGGGCACTGAAGCTTTCTTT
CDR3 protein: CASSPSKGTEAFF

D gene: TRBD1
V gene: TRBV7-9
clone size: -
J gene: TRBJ1-4
CDR3 DNA: TGTGCCAGCAGCTTAGTTTCAGGGGGCCTGGGTGAAAAACTGTTTTTT
CDR3 protein: CASSLVSGGLGEKLFF

D gene: -
V gene: TRBV19
clone size: -
J gene: TRBJ2-1
CDR3 DNA: TGTGCCAGTAGTAGAGGGGGAAGCTCCTACAATGAGCAGTTCTTC
CDR3 protein: CASSRGGSSYNEQFF

D gene: -
V gene: TRBV28
clone size: once
J gene: TRBJ2-7
CDR3 DNA: TGTGCCAGCAGTTTAACCCGGGACTCCTCGGGGCCCTACGAGCAGTACTTC
CDR3 protein: CASSLTRDSSGPYEQYF